The 4 T cell receptor beta chains given below trace back to one sample, sequenced in a study of blood T cell repertoires in COVID-19. Method: immunoSEQ multiplex PCR; TCRdb's copy keeps in-frame clones and lacks some. Of some 83,000 clones listed, 82% were seen once; the top ten hold 21%. The sample consisted of peripheral blood. Receptor source: a human donor in a cohort sampled during active COVID-19.

The V call is TRBV19, the J call TRBJ1-5, with TRBD1 as a possible D gene (5 bases). With 1 base removed from V and 0 bases from J, the gap between germline ends came to 7 bases. This CDR3 has 15 residues. The V gene's germline CDR1 is LNHDA and CDR2 SQIVND (reference sequence). The CDR3 nucleotides read TGTGCCAGTAGTATAGTCAGGGATAGCAATCAGCCCCAGCATTTT. This sequence encodes CASSIVRDSNQPQHF. Combining the CDR3 with reference TRBV19 and TRBJ1-5 gives the whole variable domain DGGITQSPKYLFRKEGQNVTLSCEQNLNHDAMYWYRQDPGQGLRLIYYSQIVNDFQKGDIAEGYSVSREKKESFPLTVTSAQKNPTAFYLCASSIVRDSNQPQHFGDGTRLSIL.

This sequence joins TRBV6-2 or TRBV6-3 and TRBJ2-6, with 7 nucleotides matching TRBD2. The CDR3 totals 18 residues. The V gene's germline CDR1 is MNHEY and CDR2 SVGEGT. J gave up 0 bases and V 2 bases, and 7 bases lay outside the gene matches. CDR3 sequence: CASSYPRGRLSGANVLTF. In DNA form, the CDR3 reads TGTGCCAGCAGTTACCCGCGGGGGAGACTCTCTGGGGCCAACGTCCTGACTTTC.

J is TRBJ2-3 and V is TRBV15; a possible D gene is TRBD2 (5 bases). V was shortened by 0 bases and J by 8 bases, with 24 bases between the two germline ends. The CDR3 covers 18 residues. Germline V gene data show CDR1 as LNHNV and CDR2 as YYDKDF (reference sequence). The CDR3 loop reads CATSREKTWTVSEGTQYF. The CDR3 bases are TGTGCCACCAGCAGAGAAAAGACATGGACCGTGAGTGAGGGTACGCAGTATTTT.

The chain recombines TRBV28 with TRBJ1-2; D ambiguous. From germline, CDR1 is MDHEN and CDR2 SYDVKM. V lost 5 bases and J 4 bases, leaving 11 bases between the germline ends. The CDR3 extends over 13 amino acids. CDR3 in amino acids: CASSPTNTYGYTF. DNA of the CDR3: TGTGCCAGCAGTCCAACGAACACCTATGGCTACACCTTC.